The sequence of this TCR delta chain was determined in a study of gamma-delta T cells after stem cell transplantation. TCRdb repeated clone calling on the RT-PCR reads with CATT. This table has 2,000 to 2,500 delta-chain clones, around 18% appearing once. The germline gives CDR1 TSWWSYY, CDR2 QGS. V was cut by 5 bases and J by 8 bases, with 18 bases left in between. This CDR3 has 14 residues. The sequenced material came from gamma-delta T cells. This clonotype originated in a human donor. It is not recorded whose cells these are; they may come from a transplant donor. The chain joins TRDV1 to TRDJ1, with D possibly being TRDD2 or TRDD3 (6 bases each). As DNA, the CDR3 is TGTGCTCTTGGGCCCTTTCCTAGCGGATACAAACTCATCTTT. Its protein product is CALGPFPSGYKLIF.